This T cell receptor (beta chain) stems from a study of CD8 T cells in ankylosing spondylitis (dated by TCRdb to between 2016 and 2019). For the study in its entirety: The study profiled T cell receptor beta repertoires in healthy donors and ankylosing spondylitis patients to find disease-linked TCR variants. The whole study cohort included 85 to 120 healthy donors and 25 ankylosing spondylitis patients. Samples of peripheral blood were taken, and for ankylosing spondylitis patients, synovial fluid was collected as well.

Taken from cysteine to phenylalanine, the CDR3 has 15 residues. Of all the DNA, just the CDR3 is kept, 45 bases in frame from base 1. For this chain, trimming is 5 bases at the V end and 3 bases at the J end, and the number of junction bases without a gene match is 10. The germline V gene supplies CDR1 SGHTA and CDR2 FQGNSA. Details on this clonotype: No cognate antigen has been identified for it. No much larger clonotype is one base removed from it; base qualities were not supplied.

The data were produced on an Illumina HiSeq 2500. Quantitative 5'-RACE with molecular barcodes was the method used to prepare the TCR beta libraries. Turning to the authors' computational methods: A new computational method based on a probabilistic model of VDJ rearrangement was used to identify disease-linked TCR variants. TCRdb reran the public reads through fastp at Q25 and MiXCR, keeping productive beta chains. Rows merge per CDR3 protein into single entries with the most common DNA and genes. The V and J calls and clone size are TCRdb's, not the authors'. This sample gives 400,000 or so distinct CDR3 sequences in total; around 26% of them show up just once. Clones ranked in the top ten supply 0.89% of the sample. The paper's findings and limits, for the study overall: Blood from ankylosing spondylitis patients appeared to be characterized by a TCR beta motif composed of eight highly homologous amino acid variants. Some of the motif variants had been reported before in the synovial fluid and blood of reactive arthritis patients, a finding that suggests common disease-initiation mechanisms. The disease-linked clones were reported to be significantly enriched in matched synovial fluid samples from ankylosing spondylitis patients. The disease-linked clones showed a CD8+ phenotype and occurred at relatively low frequencies in peripheral blood.

The sequencing input was blood, either unsorted or a sorted T cell fraction (not recorded which). The source is a male donor with ankylosing spondylitis. This chain is built from TRBV7-2 and TRBJ2-7, and 7 junction bases match TRBD2. The bases are TGTGCCAGCAGCCCCTGGGAGGGTTCCCTCTACGAGCAGTACTTC. It specifies CASSPWEGSLYEQYF.